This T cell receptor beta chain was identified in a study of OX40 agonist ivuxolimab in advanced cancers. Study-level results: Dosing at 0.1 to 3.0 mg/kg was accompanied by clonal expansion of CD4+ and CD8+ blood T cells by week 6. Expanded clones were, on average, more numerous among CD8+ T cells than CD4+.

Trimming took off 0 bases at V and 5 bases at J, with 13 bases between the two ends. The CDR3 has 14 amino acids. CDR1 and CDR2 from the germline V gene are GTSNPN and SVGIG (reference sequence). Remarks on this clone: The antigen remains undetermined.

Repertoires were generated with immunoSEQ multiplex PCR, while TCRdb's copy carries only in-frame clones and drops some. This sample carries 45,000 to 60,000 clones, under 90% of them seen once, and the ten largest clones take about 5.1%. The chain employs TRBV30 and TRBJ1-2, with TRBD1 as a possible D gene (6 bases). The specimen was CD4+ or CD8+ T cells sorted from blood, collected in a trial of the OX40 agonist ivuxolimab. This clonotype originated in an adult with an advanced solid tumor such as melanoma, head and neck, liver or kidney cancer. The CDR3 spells CAWSVTRGLYGYTF. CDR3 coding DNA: TGTGCCTGGAGTGTAACCCGGGGGCTTTATGGCTACACCTTC.